One and the same sample provided the 14 T cell receptor beta chains below, sequenced in a study of vaccination and CD4 T cells after COVID-19 (dated by TCRdb to 2022 to 2024). Interpreted using the paper, the time point label stands for: late sampling 161 to 241 days after vaccination in three convalescent patients. Preparation of the library involved PCR. These reads were obtained on an Illumina iSeq 100. Using fastp at Q25 and MiXCR, TCRdb reprocessed the public reads and kept productive beta chains. Every CDR3 protein is listed once, alongside the most common genes and DNA of its rows. The sample includes about 28,000 distinct CDR3 sequences, with about 54% observed a single time. 5.5% of the sample belongs to the ten largest clones. Source: CD4+ T cells from blood, taken about 7 months after SARS-CoV-2 vaccination. These receptors originate from a human donor who had recovered from COVID-19.

The chain carries TRBV29-1 and TRBJ2-5; D is unclear. Between the trimmed V and J ends, which lost 6 bases and 5 bases, there was a span of 19 bases. The length of the CDR3 is 14 residues. Looked up from germline, CDR1 is SQVTM and CDR2 is ANQGSEA. CDR3 loop: CSVESPGIRETQYF. In DNA, the CDR3 is TGCAGCGTCGAATCCCCGGGTATCCGGGAGACCCAGTACTTC.

The rearrangement uses TRBV7-9 and TRBJ2-5, with 9 positions matching TRBD2. This CDR3 is 17 amino acids long. Germline V CDR1 and CDR2: SEHNR, FQNEAQ (reference sequence). The junction had 8 bases not matched to a gene; V was cut back by 1 base and J by 2 bases. CDR3 sequence: CASSLVGLARKQETQYF. CDR3 DNA: TGTGCCAGCAGCTTAGTGGGACTAGCCAGAAAGCAAGAGACCCAGTACTTC.

This chain links TRBV20-1 with TRBJ2-7, with 12 positions matching TRBD2. This CDR3 spans 14 amino acids. The V gene's germline CDR1 is DFQATT and CDR2 SNEGSKA (reference sequence). J gave up 4 bases and V 2 bases, and 3 bases lay outside the gene matches. DNA of the CDR3: TGCAGTGCTAGACCTAGCGGGAGGGAGTACGAGCAGTACTTC. Encoded protein: CSARPSGREYEQYF.

This chain joins TRBV6-1 and TRBJ1-5; the D is unclear. CDR3 length: 14 residues. Looked up from germline, CDR1 is MNHNS and CDR2 is SASEGT. The V gene lost 6 bases and the J gene lost 4 bases, with 13 bases spanning the gap. The CDR3 sequence: CASSFMTANQPQHF. The CDR3 region has the DNA TGTGCCAGCAGCTTCATGACGGCAAATCAGCCCCAGCATTTT.

DNA for the CDR3: TGTGCCACCAGCAAATTCGGGGGTTCCTACGAGCAGTACTTC. As protein: CATSKFGGSYEQYF. This sequence joins TRBV15 and TRBJ2-7; the D gene is possibly TRBD2 (6 bases). Trimming stripped 4 bases from V and 1 base from J, with 11 bases between. The CDR3 extends over 14 amino acids. Germline V lookup: CDR1 LNHNV, CDR2 YYDKDF (reference sequence).

This chain joins TRBV2 and TRBJ1-6; D unclear. The germline V and J ends were trimmed by 3 bases and 8 bases, with 11 bases remaining between them. Germline CDR1 is SNHLY and CDR2 is FYNNEI. The CDR3 runs 14 residues. CDR3 loop: CASSEGPGHSPLHF. The CDR3 nucleotides are TGTGCCAGCAGTGAGGGTCCGGGCCATTCACCCCTCCACTTT.

V is TRBV7-9 and J is TRBJ2-5; 7 nucleotides align to TRBD2. Germline V gene sequence: CDR1 SEHNR, CDR2 FQNEAQ (reference sequence). J lost 4 bases, V lost 3 bases, and 8 bases had no gene match. The CDR3 is made up of 15 amino acids. The chain's CDR3 is CASSLYSSGRETQYF. The CDR3 DNA is TGTGCCAGCAGCTTGTATTCTAGCGGACGAGAGACCCAGTACTTC.

This clonotype has more than one count but fewer than ten. The chain recombines TRBV15 with TRBJ2-2; D unclear. Trimming left V 3 bases short and J 6 bases short, with 14 bases between. Germline assignment: CDR1 LNHNV and CDR2 YYDKDF (reference sequence). The CDR3 is 15 residues long. The CDR3 sequence is CATSRKTLTAGELFF. CDR3 sequence (DNA): TGTGCCACCAGCAGGAAGACATTGACCGCCGGGGAGCTGTTTTTT.

This clonotype occurred a few times. The chain links TRBV27 to TRBJ2-5, with D possibly called TRBD1 or TRBD2 (5 bases each). Germline CDR1 reads MNHEY; CDR2 reads SMNVEV (reference sequence). The CDR3 consists of 15 residues. V was cut by 6 bases and J by 1 base, with 15 bases left in between. The CDR3 DNA sequence: TGTGCCAGCAGCCGTATTGGGGGAGTCCAAGAGACCCAGTACTTC. Translated: CASSRIGGVQETQYF.

The chain carries TRBV6-1 and TRBJ2-1, with D possibly matching TRBD1 (6 bases). This CDR3 has 15 residues. Germline CDR1 and CDR2: MNHNS and SASEGT. V was clipped by 2 bases and J by 3 bases, with 11 bases between them. The CDR3 sequence is CASSEMTGGYNEQFF. The DNA of the CDR3 is TGTGCCAGCAGTGAAATGACAGGCGGCTACAATGAGCAGTTCTTC.

This chain links TRBV19 with TRBJ2-6, with TRBD1 matching over 9 bases. Per germline, CDR1 LNHDA and CDR2 SQIVND (reference sequence). This CDR3 region has 18 residues. V dropped 3 bases and J dropped 2; count of bases not matched to a gene: 8. This CDR3 is CASSIGGQGLPGANVLTF. CDR3 DNA: TGTGCCAGTAGTATTGGGGGACAGGGACTCCCTGGGGCCAACGTCCTGACTTTC.

The rearrangement joins TRBV7-9 to TRBJ2-2; TRBD1 agrees at 9 bases. The germline CDR1 and CDR2 sequences are SEHNR and FQNEAQ (reference sequence). This CDR3 is 16 amino acids long. Germline trimming cut 6 bases from V and 3 bases from J; bases unmatched to any gene: 8. The CDR3 loop is CASRQPGQGDTGELFF. The CDR3 bases are TGTGCCAGCAGACAGCCGGGACAGGGTGACACCGGGGAGCTGTTTTTT.

This clonotype was seen only a few times. The rearrangement uses TRBV15 and TRBJ2-2; TRBD1 agrees at 9 bases. This CDR3 contains 15 residues. Germline CDR1 is LNHNV and CDR2 is YYDKDF (reference sequence). Losses at the gene ends were 3 bases for V and 3 bases for J; bases not matched to a gene: 2. The DNA of the CDR3 is TGTGCCACCAGCAGGGACAGGGGATACACCGGGGAGCTGTTTTTT. Its translation: CATSRDRGYTGELFF.

This sequence joins TRBV19 and TRBJ1-2; no clear D. This CDR3 has 15 residues. V lost 9 bases, J lost 7 bases, and 24 bases lay in between. CDR1 and CDR2 (germline): LNHDA, SQIVND (reference sequence). The CDR3 protein is CASRKGRHVISGYTF. DNA of the CDR3: TGTGCCAGCAGAAAAGGGCGACACGTAATTAGTGGCTACACCTTC.